These 29 T cell receptor beta chains share one sample of origin, sequenced in a study of blood T cells in healthy people across ages. The authors ran a second PCR of 7 to 11 cycles using a sample-barcoded 5' primer and a J-beta primer mix. Each CDR3 protein is one row after TCRdb ran MiXCR on the 5' RACE reads. The table has 700,000 or so distinct CDR3 sequences, less than 45% seen once. Sequencing input: blood. The receptor set was obtained from an elderly man in good health.

The J gene is TRBJ2-7, the V gene TRBV6-5; 11 positions agree with TRBD1. The germline V gene has CDR1 MNHEY and CDR2 SVGAGI. The V segment lost 4 bases and the J segment 4 bases; nucleotides outside the gene matches: 12. The CDR3 runs 17 residues. CDR3 sequence reads: CASSFGQGAAFGYEQYF. The CDR3 DNA sequence: TGTGCCAGCAGTTTTGGACAGGGGGCGGCTTTTGGATACGAGCAGTACTTC.

The chain uses TRBV20-1 and TRBJ2-7, with a weak D call TRBD1 (6 bases). The germline gives CDR1 DFQATT, CDR2 SNEGSKA (reference sequence). The ends were cut back, 0 bases at V and 1 base at J, with 13 bases in the middle. The CDR3 extends over 15 amino acids. CDR3 loop: CSARDRTVSSYEQYF. Here the CDR3 DNA reads TGCAGTGCTAGAGACCGGACAGTTTCATCCTACGAGCAGTACTTC.

In this sample, this clonotype turned up a few times. This chain connects TRBV28 to TRBJ1-2; the match to TRBD1 covers 10 bases. This CDR3 has 15 residues. J gave up 2 bases and V 5 bases, and 5 bases lay outside the gene matches. Per germline, CDR1 MDHEN and CDR2 SYDVKM. CDR3 DNA sequence: TGTGCCAGCAGTACCAGGACAGGGGGAAACTATGGCTACACCTTC. This translates into CASSTRTGGNYGYTF.

In its sample, this clonotype was seen once. The V gene is TRBV6-2 or TRBV6-3, the J gene TRBJ2-7; D perhaps matches TRBD1 (5 bases). CDR3 length equals 14 residues. Trimming took off 2 bases at V and 1 base at J, with 9 bases between the two ends. CDR1 is MNHEY, CDR2 SVGEGT, per germline. CDR3 in DNA: TGTGCCAGCAGTTACGTGGGGCAGTCCTACGAGCAGTACTTC. As protein: CASSYVGQSYEQYF.

Ten or more counts support this clonotype. J is TRBJ2-3 and V is TRBV29-1, with 11 bases aligning to TRBD2. The germline CDR1 and CDR2 sequences are SQVTM and ANQGSEA. The ends lost 7 bases at V and 11 bases at J; junction bases unmatched: 2. CDR3 length equals 10 residues. The CDR3 DNA sequence: TGCAGCGCGGGACTAGCGGTGCAGTATTTT. Its translation: CSAGLAVQYF.

This clonotype turned up a few times. The chain carries TRBV7-2 and TRBJ1-4; D call uncertain. CDR1 is SGHTA and CDR2 is FQGNSA in the germline V gene. The CDR3 covers 16 residues. V was cut by 1 base and J by 0 bases, with 9 bases left in between. CDR3 nucleotide sequence: TGTGCCAGCAGCTTAGTGGGAAAAACAACTAATGAAAAACTGTTTTTT. This translates into CASSLVGKTTNEKLFF.

J is TRBJ2-3 and V is TRBV12-3 or TRBV12-4; TRBD2 matches 7 bases. The J segment lost 6 bases and the V segment lost 6 bases, leaving 9 bases of the junction unmatched. The CDR3 extends over 14 amino acids. CDR3 loop: CASRPGGGYDTQYF. CDR3 in DNA: TGTGCCAGCAGACCCGGCGGGGGATACGATACGCAGTATTTT.

As for this clonotype: This may come from a read error, since a much larger clone is one base off. This chain joins TRBV29-1 and TRBJ2-5; no clear D. Germline CDR1 and CDR2: SQVTM and ANQGSEA. Trimming took 7 bases from V and 11 from J, leaving 14 bases between them. CDR3 length: 10 residues. This CDR3 reads CSAGFNEQYF. DNA for the CDR3: TGCAGCGCTGGGTTCAATGAGCAGTACTTC. The entire variable domain, with the rest obtained from reference TRBV29-1 and TRBJ2-5, is as follows: SAVISQKPSRDICQRGTSLTIQCQVDSQVTMMFWYRQQPGQSLTLIATANQGSEATYESGFVIDKFPISRPNLTFSTLTVSNMSPEDSSIYLCSAGFNEQYFGPGTRLLVL.

This rearrangement joins TRBV6-1 to TRBJ2-7; TRBD1 matches at 8 bases. V lost 2 bases and J lost 4; bases outside the gene matches: 4. CDR1 MNHNS and CDR2 SASEGT come from the germline V gene. The CDR3 contains 14 residues. CDR3 loop: CASSESDRGYEQYF. In DNA, the CDR3 is TGTGCCAGCAGTGAATCCGACAGGGGTTACGAGCAGTACTTC.

This chain uses TRBV29-1 with TRBJ2-5; 7 bases are a match to TRBD1. V was clipped by 6 bases and J by 1 base; unmatched bases: 8. The CDR3 totals 14 residues. CDR1 SQVTM and CDR2 ANQGSEA come from the germline V gene. CDR3 residues: CSVAKGTAQETQYF. The CDR3 coding sequence is TGCAGCGTCGCGAAGGGGACAGCCCAAGAGACCCAGTACTTC.

The chain carries TRBV5-1 and TRBJ2-5, with D uncertain. Germline V gene lookup returns CDR1 SGHRS and CDR2 YFSETQ. The CDR3 has 14 amino acids. V dropped 2 bases and J dropped 2 bases, with 10 bases sitting between them. The CDR3 reads CASSFQPDQETQYF. DNA of the CDR3: TGCGCCAGCAGCTTTCAGCCCGATCAAGAGACCCAGTACTTC.

The V call is TRBV4-3, the J call TRBJ2-7; D uncertain. Trimming pared 1 base from V and 1 base from J, leaving 8 bases between. Germline CDR1 is LGHNA and CDR2 is YSLEER. The CDR3 runs to 14 residues. CDR3 nucleotides: TGCGCCAGCAGCCAAGCCAGGCGATCCTACGAGCAGTACTTC. It codes for CASSQARRSYEQYF.

This clonotype was seen many times. The chain carries TRBV29-1 and TRBJ2-1; D ambiguous. Germline loops: CDR1 SQVTM, CDR2 ANQGSEA. The CDR3 consists of 13 residues. Trimming cost V 4 bases and J 6 bases, with 13 bases left between them. Here the CDR3 DNA reads TGCAGCGTTGGTAGGGTCACCCTCAATGAGCAGTTCTTC. Its translation is CSVGRVTLNEQFF.

V and J are TRBV20-1 and TRBJ2-5, with D perhaps assigned TRBD1 or TRBD2 (5 bases each). Trimming removed 6 bases from V and 9 bases from J, with 20 bases in between. The CDR3 consists of 13 residues. Germline V gene sequence: CDR1 DFQATT, CDR2 SNEGSKA (reference sequence). For the CDR3, the DNA is TGCAGTGCCCGGACCGGGGACCGGGTACCCCAGTACTTC. Amino acid sequence: CSARTGDRVPQYF.

The genes are TRBV29-1 and TRBJ2-1; 8 bases match TRBD2. Germline CDR1 is SQVTM and CDR2 is ANQGSEA. The V segment lost 4 bases and the J segment 7 bases; nucleotides outside the gene matches: 6. This CDR3 has 13 residues. The CDR3 nucleotides read TGCAGCGTTGGCGGGAGGTCGGGAAATGAGCAGTTCTTC. Protein sequence: CSVGGRSGNEQFF.

The CDR3 reads CASSPGTGLTMNTEAFF. The CDR3 DNA reads as TGTGCCAGCAGCCCGGGTACAGGTCTTACGATGAACACTGAAGCTTTCTTT. The V gene is TRBV5-5, the J gene TRBJ1-1; possibly TRBD1 for D (5 bases). V was pared by 4 bases and J by 0 bases, with 19 bases between. The CDR3 length is 17 residues. Germline assignment: CDR1 SGHKS and CDR2 YYEKEE (reference sequence).

This clonotype occurred many times. CDR3 DNA sequence: TGTGCCATCTCCCCTTGGGGCACTAGCGGAGGCTACAATGAGCAGTTCTTC. Protein product: CAISPWGTSGGYNEQFF. The chain has TRBV28 and TRBJ2-1; TRBD2 agrees at 8 bases. This CDR3 comprises 17 residues. V was clipped by 10 bases and J by 3 bases; unmatched bases: 17. Germline V gene data show CDR1 as MDHEN and CDR2 as SYDVKM.

This clonotype was recorded only once. An end of the junction differs from the germline gene, which may be a read error. The genes are TRBV28 and TRBJ2-7; 8 bases agree with TRBD1. The length of the CDR3 is 14 residues. The germline V gene encodes CDR1 MDHEN and CDR2 SYDVKM. CDR3: CASRLSGGAYEQYF. The CDR3, as DNA: TGTGCCAGCAGGTTATCAGGGGGCGCGTACGAGCAGTACTTC.

The J gene is TRBJ2-1, the V gene TRBV7-2, with TRBD2 matching 8 bases. The V gene end was trimmed by 0 bases and the J gene end by 10 bases; junction bases not matched to a gene: 8. The CDR3 length is 15 residues. From germline, CDR1 is SGHTA and CDR2 FQGNSA. The DNA of the CDR3 is TGTGCCAGCAGCTTAGCTAGCGGGGTCTCCTACGAGCAGTTCTTC. Its protein is CASSLASGVSYEQFF.

This clonotype has just a few counts. The CDR3 DNA is TGTGCCAGCAGCTGGACAGGGGGCAGGAAGAATTCACCCCTCCACTTT. Residues: CASSWTGGRKNSPLHF. The chain employs TRBV12-3 or TRBV12-4 and TRBJ1-6; the match to TRBD1 covers 11 bases. The trim removed 6 bases at V and 7 bases at J, leaving 8 bases unmatched. The CDR3 spans 16 residues.

Notes on this clonotype: A much larger clone lies a single base off, so this may be a read error. The chain uses TRBV29-1 and TRBJ2-4; possibly TRBD1 for D (5 bases). The CDR3 runs to 14 residues. Trimming took off 8 bases at V and 13 bases at J, with 27 bases between the two ends. Germline assignment: CDR1 SQVTM and CDR2 ANQGSEA. CDR3 region: CSPGLVGAYNEQYF. In nucleotides, the CDR3 is TGCAGCCCTGGGTTGGTAGGGGCCTACAATGAGCAGTACTTC.

The genes are TRBV12-3 or TRBV12-4 and TRBJ1-1; D is perhaps TRBD1 (5 bases). V shed 3 bases and J shed 5 bases, with 13 bases lying between them. CDR3 length equals 14 residues. The CDR3 coding sequence is TGTGCCAGCAGTTTCGCCTCAGGGTTGACTGAAGCTTTCTTT. This gives the protein CASSFASGLTEAFF.

The DNA for the CDR3 is TGTGCCAGCAGACAGGGTGGGACCTACGAGCAGTACTTC. Its translation: CASRQGGTYEQYF. This chain joins TRBV6-2 or TRBV6-3 and TRBJ2-7, with D perhaps TRBD1 (6 bases). The length of the CDR3 is 13 residues. Trimming removed 6 bases from V and 2 bases from J, with 11 bases in between. Germline V gives CDR1 MNHEY, CDR2 SVGEGT.

The chain combines TRBV7-3 with TRBJ2-1; the D is unclear. The CDR3 runs to 14 residues. Looked up from germline, CDR1 is SGHTA and CDR2 is FQGTGA. The V end was cut by 5 bases, the J end by 6 bases, with 14 bases between. This chain's CDR3 is CASSPGEVGNEQFF. The CDR3 region has the DNA TGTGCCAGCAGCCCGGGCGAGGTAGGCAATGAGCAGTTCTTC.

The gene calls are TRBV29-1 and TRBJ2-4; D is undetermined. The CDR3 has 13 residues. Trimming pared 4 bases from V and 0 bases from J, leaving 7 bases between. From germline, CDR1 is SQVTM and CDR2 ANQGSEA. CDR3 region: CSVAAVAKNIQYF. For the CDR3, the DNA is TGCAGCGTTGCGGCTGTAGCCAAAAACATTCAGTACTTC.

This clonotype was recorded a few times. The rearrangement links TRBV18 to TRBJ1-2; D not certain. The CDR3 totals 15 residues. Trimming removed 5 bases from V and 4 bases from J, with 17 bases in between. CDR1 and CDR2 from the germline V gene are KGHSH and LQKENI. CDR3 region: CASSFDERDGYGYTF. CDR3 nucleotides: TGTGCCAGCTCATTCGATGAACGGGATGGCTATGGCTACACCTTC. Combining the CDR3 with reference TRBV18 and TRBJ1-2 gives the whole variable domain NAGVMQNPRHLVRRRGQEARLRCSPMKGHSHVYWYRQLPEEGLKFMVYLQKENIIDESGMPKERFSAEFPKEGPSILRIQQVVRGDSAAYFCASSFDERDGYGYTFGSGTRLTVV.

CDR3 DNA sequence: TGCGCCAGCAGCCGTACCACCAGGGGTGCTAATTCACCCCTCCACTTT. Translated, it gives CASSRTTRGANSPLHF. The J gene is TRBJ1-6, the V gene TRBV5-1, with a tentative D call TRBD1 (6 bases). The CDR3 consists of 16 residues. Germline CDR1 reads SGHRS; CDR2 reads YFSETQ. Trimming removed 4 bases at V and 6 bases at J, with 17 bases between.

This clonotype was seen a handful of times. The chain carries TRBV6-6 and TRBJ1-5; D ambiguous. V was clipped by 6 bases and J by 12 bases, with 24 bases between them. The germline CDR1 and CDR2 sequences are MNHNY and SVGAGI (reference sequence). The CDR3 runs 15 residues. The CDR3 DNA reads as TGTGCCAGCAGGAAGGAGGAGGGAGGAGTCGACATCCAGCATTTT. Its translation: CASRKEEGGVDIQHF.

In its sample, this clonotype was seen many times. The chain joins TRBV29-1 to TRBJ2-7; 9 bases are shared with TRBD1. The junction had 14 bases not matched to a gene; V was cut back by 1 base and J by 1 base. This CDR3 contains 18 residues. From germline, CDR1 is SQVTM and CDR2 ANQGSEA. The CDR3 sequence: CSVEAHPQTGGSSYEQYF. For the CDR3, the DNA is TGCAGCGTTGAAGCCCACCCCCAGACAGGGGGTTCTTCCTACGAGCAGTACTTC.